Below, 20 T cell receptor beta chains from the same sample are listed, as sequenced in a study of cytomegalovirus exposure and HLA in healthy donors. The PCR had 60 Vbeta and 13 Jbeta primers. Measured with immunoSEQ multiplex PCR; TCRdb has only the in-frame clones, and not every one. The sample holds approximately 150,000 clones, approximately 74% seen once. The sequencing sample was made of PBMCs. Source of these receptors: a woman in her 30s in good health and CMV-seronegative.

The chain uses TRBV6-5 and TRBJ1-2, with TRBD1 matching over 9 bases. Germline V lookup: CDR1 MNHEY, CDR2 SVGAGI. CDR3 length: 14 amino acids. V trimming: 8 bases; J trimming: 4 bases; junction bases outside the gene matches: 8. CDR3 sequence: CASGGQGRGYGYTF. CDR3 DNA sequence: TGTGCCAGCGGGGGACAGGGAAGAGGCTATGGCTACACCTTC.

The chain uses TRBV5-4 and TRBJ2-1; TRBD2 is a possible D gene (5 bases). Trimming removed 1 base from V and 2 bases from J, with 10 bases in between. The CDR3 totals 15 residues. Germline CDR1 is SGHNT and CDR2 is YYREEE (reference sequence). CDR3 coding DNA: TGTGCCAGCAGCTTGAAAAGCGGCCCCTACAATGAGCAGTTCTTC. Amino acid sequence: CASSLKSGPYNEQFF.

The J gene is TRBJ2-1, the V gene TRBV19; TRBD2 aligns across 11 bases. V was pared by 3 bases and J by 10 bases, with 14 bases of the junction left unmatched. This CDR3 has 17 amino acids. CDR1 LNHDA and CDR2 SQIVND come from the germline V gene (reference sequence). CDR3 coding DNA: TGTGCCAGTAGTATCGGGCTAGCGGGAGGTTGGGGCACGGAGCAGTTCTTC. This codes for CASSIGLAGGWGTEQFF.

The CDR3 sequence: CASSQGELAGISSSYEQYF. CDR3 DNA: TGTGCCAGCAGCCAAGGTGAGCTAGCGGGAATATCCTCCTCCTACGAGCAGTACTTC. J is TRBJ2-7 and V is TRBV4-2; TRBD2 matches at 9 bases. The CDR3 runs to 19 residues. Germline V gives CDR1 LGHNA, CDR2 YNFKEQ. V lost 1 base and J lost 0; bases outside the gene matches: 13.

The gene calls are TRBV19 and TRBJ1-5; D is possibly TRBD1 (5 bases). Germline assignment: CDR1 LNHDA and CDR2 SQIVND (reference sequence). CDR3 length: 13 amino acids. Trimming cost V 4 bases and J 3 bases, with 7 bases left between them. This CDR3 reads CASSRQNNQPQHF. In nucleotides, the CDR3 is TGTGCCAGTAGTAGACAGAACAATCAGCCCCAGCATTTT.

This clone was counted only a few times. CDR3 residues: CASSLAFSGNEQYF. Written as DNA, the CDR3 is TGTGCCAGCAGTTTGGCCTTTAGCGGGAACGAGCAGTACTTC. This sequence joins TRBV28 and TRBJ2-5, with 8 bases lining up with TRBD2. The closer fit of TRBJ2-7 to the DNA end suggests the J call may be wrong. The CDR3 covers 14 residues. CDR1 MDHEN and CDR2 SYDVKM come from the germline V gene.

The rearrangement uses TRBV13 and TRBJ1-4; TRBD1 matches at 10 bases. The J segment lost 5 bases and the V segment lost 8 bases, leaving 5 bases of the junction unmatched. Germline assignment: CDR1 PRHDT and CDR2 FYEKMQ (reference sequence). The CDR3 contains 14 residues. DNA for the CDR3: TGTGCCAGCTCCGACAGGGGGCCGAATGAAAAACTGTTTTTT. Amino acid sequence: CASSDRGPNEKLFF. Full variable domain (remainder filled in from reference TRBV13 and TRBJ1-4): AAGVIQSPRHLIKEKRETATLKCYPIPRHDTVYWYQQGPGQDPQFLISFYEKMQSDKGSIPDRFSAQQFSDYHSELNMSSLELGDSALYFCASSDRGPNEKLFFGSGTQLSVL.

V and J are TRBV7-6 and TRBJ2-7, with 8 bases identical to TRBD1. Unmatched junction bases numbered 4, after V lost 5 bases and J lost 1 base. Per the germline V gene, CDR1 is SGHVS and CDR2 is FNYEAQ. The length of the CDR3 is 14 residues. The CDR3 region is CASSVQGVSYEQYF. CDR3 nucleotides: TGTGCCAGCAGCGTACAGGGGGTATCCTACGAGCAGTACTTC.

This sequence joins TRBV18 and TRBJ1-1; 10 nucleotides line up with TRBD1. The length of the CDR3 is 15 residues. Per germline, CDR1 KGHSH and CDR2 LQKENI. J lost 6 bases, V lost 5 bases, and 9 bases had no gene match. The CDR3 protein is CASSSTGGGGPEAFF. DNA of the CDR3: TGTGCCAGCTCATCGACAGGGGGCGGTGGCCCTGAAGCTTTCTTT.

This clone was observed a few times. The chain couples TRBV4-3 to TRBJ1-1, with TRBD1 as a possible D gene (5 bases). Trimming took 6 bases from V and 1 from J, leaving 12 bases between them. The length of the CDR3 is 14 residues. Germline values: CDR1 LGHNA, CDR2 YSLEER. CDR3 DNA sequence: TGCGCCAGCAGTCCAGGGTTGAAGAACACTGAAGCTTTCTTT. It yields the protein CASSPGLKNTEAFF.

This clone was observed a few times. CDR3 residues: CASSETGTLAKNIQYF. CDR3 DNA sequence: TGTGCCAGCAGTGAAACCGGGACTTTAGCCAAAAACATTCAGTACTTC. The V call is TRBV6-1, the J call TRBJ2-4; a weak D match, TRBD2 (6 bases). Between the trimmed V and J ends, which lost 2 bases and 0 bases, there was a span of 11 bases. This CDR3 spans 16 amino acids. Germline-derived CDR1 and CDR2 are MNHNS and SASEGT.

CDR3 nucleotide sequence: TGTGCCAGCAGTTTATCGACTTTCCAGCCCCAGCATTTT. Protein sequence: CASSLSTFQPQHF. The J gene is TRBJ1-5, the V gene TRBV27; D remains unclear. Germline CDR1 is MNHEY and CDR2 is SMNVEV (reference sequence). CDR3 size: 13 residues. V was pared by 0 bases and J by 7 bases, with 7 bases between.

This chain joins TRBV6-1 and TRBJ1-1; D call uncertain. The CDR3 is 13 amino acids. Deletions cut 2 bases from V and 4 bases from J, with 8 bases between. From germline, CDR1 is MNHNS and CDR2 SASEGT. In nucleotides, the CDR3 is TGTGCCAGCAGTGAAATCCACAGCACTGAAGCTTTCTTT. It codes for CASSEIHSTEAFF.

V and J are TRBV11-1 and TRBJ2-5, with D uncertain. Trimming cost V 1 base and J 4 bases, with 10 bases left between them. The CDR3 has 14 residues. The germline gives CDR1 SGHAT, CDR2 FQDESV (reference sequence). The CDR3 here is CASSLDYGLETQYF. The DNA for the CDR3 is TGTGCCAGCAGCTTAGACTACGGCTTAGAGACCCAGTACTTC.

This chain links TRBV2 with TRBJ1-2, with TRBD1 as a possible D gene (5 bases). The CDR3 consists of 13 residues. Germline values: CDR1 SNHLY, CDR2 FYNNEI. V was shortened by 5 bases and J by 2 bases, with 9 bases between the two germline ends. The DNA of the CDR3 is TGTGCCAGCAGTACAGGCTTAAACTATGGCTACACCTTC. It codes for CASSTGLNYGYTF.

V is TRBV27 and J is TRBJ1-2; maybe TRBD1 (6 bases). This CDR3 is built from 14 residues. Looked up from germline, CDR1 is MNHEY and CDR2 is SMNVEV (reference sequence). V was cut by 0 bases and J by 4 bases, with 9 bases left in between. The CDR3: CASSLSRGPYGYTF. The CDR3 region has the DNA TGTGCCAGCAGTTTATCGCGGGGGCCCTATGGCTACACCTTC.

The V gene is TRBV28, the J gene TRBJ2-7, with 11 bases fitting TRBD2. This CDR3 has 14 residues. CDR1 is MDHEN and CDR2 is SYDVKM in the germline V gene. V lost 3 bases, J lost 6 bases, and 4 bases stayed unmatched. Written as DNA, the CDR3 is TGTGCCAGCAGTTTTTTGCTAGCGGGAGGCGAGCAGTACTTC. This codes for CASSFLLAGGEQYF.

In DNA, the CDR3 is TGCGCCAGCAGCCAGGGACTGGGGGGTGATGAGCAGTTCTTC. Its translation is CASSQGLGGDEQFF. The chain joins TRBV5-1 to TRBJ2-1, with a possible D match to TRBD2 (6 bases). The CDR3 covers 14 residues. V lost 4 bases to trimming and J lost 8 bases, with 16 bases between them. Germline assignment: CDR1 SGHRS and CDR2 YFSETQ.

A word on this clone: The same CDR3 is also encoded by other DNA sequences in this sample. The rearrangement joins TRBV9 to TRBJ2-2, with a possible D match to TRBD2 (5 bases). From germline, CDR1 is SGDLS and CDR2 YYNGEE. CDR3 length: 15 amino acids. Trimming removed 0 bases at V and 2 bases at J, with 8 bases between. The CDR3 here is CASSVGGLNTGELFF. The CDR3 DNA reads TGTGCCAGCAGCGTAGGTGGACTTAACACCGGGGAGCTGTTTTTT.

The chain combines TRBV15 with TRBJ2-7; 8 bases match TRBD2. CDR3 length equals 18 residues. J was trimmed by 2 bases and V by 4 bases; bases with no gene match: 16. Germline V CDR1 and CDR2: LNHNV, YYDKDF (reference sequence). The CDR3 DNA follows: TGTGCCACCAGCACGACCCGGGTCAGTAGCGGGGTAACCTACGAGCAGTACTTC. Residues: CATSTTRVSSGVTYEQYF.